This TCR beta chain was sequenced for a study of cytomegalovirus exposure and HLA in healthy donors (dated by TCRdb to about 2017). For the wider study: An earlier analysis of around 600 of the donors reported approximately 300 Gb of sequence data and 117 million unique TCR beta sequences from some 180 million T cells. All discovery cohort repertoires had been generated on a single sequencing platform. To predict cytomegalovirus infection status, the study combined high-throughput TCR immunosequencing, statistical association of individual TCRs with disease status, and machine learning. Across about 380 genotyped donors of the cohort, an average of about 220,000 unique TCR beta nucleotide sequences per donor were sequenced, and approximately 17% of those sequences were non-productive. Rather than drawing on any new phenotypic data, the later analysis identified candidate immune exposures from TCR beta sequences and the way those sequences occurred across donors. Roughly 5 DR-DQ haplotypes were handled as single units for association and clustering, since linkage in the cohort was strong. Besides the first cohort of more than 650 subjects, a separate validation cohort made up of 95 to 150 different subjects was used. The study profiled the T cell repertoires of hundreds of subjects by immunosequencing and related them to cytomegalovirus serostatus. Class I and class II HLA loci were covered by the typing at four-digit resolution. A later analysis re-examined previously published TCR beta repertoires from more than 600 donors and added high-resolution HLA genotyping to investigate patterns of TCR occurrence. Alongside the repertoire data, information on donor age, sex, ethnicity and CMV serostatus was compiled. The study was designed to test whether signatures of past pathogen exposure could be identified by cataloging public T cell receptors. In a later genetic analysis, genome-wide SNP genotypes for about three fifths of the roughly 670 donors were used, and that subset was treated as a discovery cohort. Of the 300 to 500 genotyped donors, 65% to 90% were placed in the genetic ancestry cluster associated with self-reported Caucasian donors. Around 300 gigabases of sequencing data and approximately 80 million unique TCR sequences were included in an early release covering 550 to 650 HLA-typed donors. To decide whether each TCR beta V gene segment behaved as functional or pseudogenic, an earlier analysis of some 570 of the donors relied on high-throughput TCR beta sequencing. The number of typed donors differed by locus: about 620-640 for A, B, C, DRB1 and DQB1; some 540 for DQA1; around 610 for DPA1; and about 450 for DPB1. What the research found in general, with its limitations: A later analysis found that HLA-associated TCR beta chains were more clonally expanded and had lower generation probabilities than equally common non-associated chains. The classifier was reported to diagnose cytomegalovirus status with high specificity and sensitivity in both the original and validation cohorts. A group of highly shared sequence variants was considered likely to be a technical artifact of the sequencing pipeline. Most TCR sequences were seen in very few donors, while some public TCRs were found in many individuals. Correlated functional status among segregating V segments might be attributable to linkage disequilibrium, but an unknown experimental factor could not be ruled out. The authors suggested that the approach could potentially be extended to other disease states and immunological phenotypes. Some IMGT-functional V segments, including TRBV6-2 and TRBV6-3, could not be distinguished by the 87-base-pair reads and were therefore excluded. A further reported finding was that TCR beta sequences accurately predicted the HLA-A and HLA-B alleles for most subjects in the first cohort. In the study, some 160 TCR beta chains were listed as associated with cytomegalovirus. Because counts were too low, 15 to 20 rarely observed V segments, including chromosome 9 orphons, were left out of the earlier analysis of 587 of the donors. A later analysis associated 16,951 TCR beta sequences with specific HLA alleles at a false discovery rate of 0.05. Compared with the approximately 720-donor mean, donors in an Asian-associated ancestry cluster had fewer N-insertions in productive TCRs, according to a later genetic analysis. In this cohort, only TCR beta chains were sequenced, and detectable features were limited by the absence of alpha or paired-chain data. Assigning TCR associations to individual alleles was difficult when HLA alleles, especially DR and DQ, strongly co-occurred. An association between a missense DCLRE1C variant and V-gene and J-gene trimming of TCR beta chains was found in a later genetic analysis and replicated in an independent cohort. Several of the top co-occurrence clusters appeared to be linked to parvovirus B19, influenza, CMV and Epstein-Barr virus, according to a later analysis. In vitro tests confirmed that three of the cytomegalovirus-associated TCR beta chains recognize cytomegalovirus antigens. Because some donors lacked HLA typing at each locus, the association tests relied only on the typed subset. In a later analysis, the rate of TCR association differed among HLA loci, with DRB1 alleles having the most associated TCRs and HLA-C alleles having the fewest. The presence/absence analyses assumed that sequencing depth was roughly uniform across donors, and that assumption may not be true. In an earlier analysis of 587 of the donors, most TCR beta V segments appeared in productive rearrangements about 90% or about 30% of the time, broadly matching IMGT annotations. Most CMV-associated TCR beta chains appeared to be HLA-restricted in a later analysis, and the HLA associations seemed to be driven largely by CMV exposure. Immune exposure information for the cohort was limited to CMV serostatus.

The CDR3 runs 14 amino acids, cysteine and phenylalanine included. The DNA shown is the 42-base CDR3, in frame from base 1. V gives up 5 bases and J gives up 4 bases, and the segment between their germline ends measures 12 bases. Looking up the germline V gene yields CDR1 MNHEY and CDR2 SVGAGI. In total, just over 650 healthy bone marrow donors made up the cohort. All cohort members were sampled while nominally healthy, although unrecorded immune exposures were likely present. The donor was CMV seronegative and belonged to the group of roughly 330 seronegative cohort members. Every donor gave a peripheral blood sample, and the peripheral blood mononuclear cells from that sample were used for TCR beta sequencing. Genomic DNA was extracted from the blood cell samples with the Qiagen DNeasy Blood Extraction Kit. The library was made by the immunoSEQ multiplex PCR assay. A mixture of 60 forward primers for TCR Vbeta segments and 13 reverse primers for TCR Jbeta segments was used in the multiplex PCR. A multiplex PCR assay on genomic DNA amplified the CDR3 region of rearranged TCR beta genes. The Illumina HiSeq System was used to sequence the amplified TCR beta libraries as 87-base-pair reads. In the original analysis: In a later analysis, some 80 million unique TCR beta chains were counted across the approximately 620 repertoires, and roughly 11 million of these chains were shared by at least two donors. Raw reads were error-corrected and collapsed into unique sequences with a nearest-neighbor algorithm that merged closely related sequences to remove PCR and sequencing errors. V, D and J gene segments were assigned by aligning CDR3 sequences to IMGT reference sequences. Each retained sequence needed at least a six-nucleotide match to both a V gene segment and a J gene segment. Rearrangements were called productive when the CDR3 lacked stop codons and stayed in frame with V and J; all others were non-productive. CDR3 was defined according to IMGT convention as the region running from the second conserved V-encoded cysteine to the conserved J-encoded phenylalanine. In an earlier analysis of roughly 610 of the donors, sequences lacking an unambiguous match to a single V gene segment were excluded. In an earlier analysis of a few hundred of the donors, V segments were called functional above 56.7% productive rearrangements and were called segregating when the between-donor standard deviation exceeded 5%. To diagnose cytomegalovirus status from the catalog of TCR beta chain sequences, a statistical classification framework was built. A later analysis assigned V and J genes by comparing TCR nucleotide sequences with IMGT/GENE-DB human TR gene sequences. In a later analysis, CDR3 sequences and most-parsimonious VDJ recombination scenarios were assigned using the TCRdist pipeline. In a later analysis, each TCR beta chain was defined by its CDR3 amino acid sequence together with its V-gene family, and reads lacking a unique V-gene family were excluded. As a way to deal with suspected cross-contamination and a sequencing artifact, a later analysis dropped 592 nucleotide sequences that were highly shared and had low generation probability. In a later analysis, a clonal expansion index was calculated for each public chain from normalized within-repertoire ranks of inferred template counts. In a later analysis, generation probabilities were computed with a VDJ recombination model fitted to out-of-frame rearrangements, and the resulting probabilities were checked against IGoR. In a later analysis, hypergeometric tests were used to score TCR-TCR, TCR-HLA and TCR-CMV co-occurrence, with a repertoire-size bias correction applied to TCR pairs. In a later analysis, false discovery rates were estimated by permuting HLA or CMV assignments 20 times. In a later analysis, co-occurring TCRs were grouped using DBSCAN, and TCRdist sequence similarity was added for clustering within HLA-allele-positive subsets. Co-occurrence clustering excluded repertoires with fewer than 30,000 or more than 120,000 public chains, plus five with anomalous nucleotide sharing. TCRdb's version of the immuneACCESS table is confined to in-frame rearrangements and falls short of the full clone set. An unresolved V gene accounts for under half of the shortfall where checked; the remainder is of unknown origin. D and trimming come from the DNA, and the V and J calls and clone size come from that table. The sample yields roughly 150,000 clones; more than 80% were counted once. About 2.4% of the sample comes from the top ten.

This clone was observed a few times. There is no known antigen for this receptor. Base qualities are not provided; no much larger clone lies one nucleotide away. The V and J segments used are TRBV6-5 and TRBJ1-5, with TRBD1 perhaps the D gene, on 6 matching bases. The sample consisted of PBMCs. The clonotype originates from a male donor in good health and CMV-seronegative. The base sequence is TGTGCCAGCAGTATGGACAGCAGAAATCAGCCCCAGCATTTT. It translates to CASSMDSRNQPQHF.